Sequencing of this T cell receptor (beta chain) was carried out in a study of cytomegalovirus exposure and HLA in healthy donors. It was with 60 Vbeta and 13 Jbeta primers that the PCR ran. Sequencing used immunoSEQ multiplex PCR; TCRdb keeps in-frame clones, though not all of them. The table has about 140,000 clones, around four fifths seen once. CDR1 and CDR2 from the germline V gene are SQVTM and ANQGSEA. CDR3 length: 12 amino acids. With 4 bases removed from V and 0 bases from J, the gap between germline ends came to 6 bases. Input material: PBMCs. J is TRBJ1-1 and V is TRBV29-1; no firm D call. The receptor comes from a man aged 25-40 years in good health and CMV-seropositive. CDR3 nucleotides: TGCAGCGTTGGGCGGTTGAACACTGAAGCTTTCTTT. Residues: CSVGRLNTEAFF.